The 4 T cell receptor beta chains reported below all come from one sample, sequenced in a study of read filtering for tumor transcriptome and immune sequencing. Molecular barcoded adaptors covering alpha/delta and beta/gamma chains were used on approximately 400 ng RNA. TCRdb used MiXCR to reprocess the reads, holding one entry per CDR3 protein. The sample has about 39,000 distinct CDR3 sequences; approximately 15% are singletons. Sample: a population of CD138-negative cells sorted from bone marrow. These receptors originate from a donor at least 40 years old with multiple myeloma.

This clonotype was observed at least ten times. A junction end diverges from the germline sequence, so it may reflect a read error. CDR3: CASTFQRPGRVNTEALF. The CDR3 DNA sequence: TGTGCCAGCACCTTCCAACGCCCCGGGAGGGTCAACACTGAAGCTCTCTTT. The V gene is TRBV6-5, the J gene TRBJ1-1; D not resolved. The CDR3 is 17 amino acids. Per germline, CDR1 MNHEY and CDR2 SVGAGI.

In its sample, this clonotype was seen many times. The CDR3 spells CSARGSGGRYNEQFF. In nucleotides, the CDR3 is TGCAGTGCTAGAGGTTCGGGGGGCCGCTACAATGAGCAGTTCTTC. This chain joins TRBV20-1 and TRBJ2-1; D might be TRBD2 (7 bases). Trimming stripped 1 base from V and 3 bases from J, with 13 bases between. This CDR3 is built from 15 residues. Germline values: CDR1 DFQATT, CDR2 SNEGSKA (reference sequence).

This clonotype has ten or more counts. V gene TRBV2 combines with J gene TRBJ1-5; D gene uncertain. Trimming stripped 4 bases from V and 4 bases from J, with 11 bases between. The germline V gene has CDR1 SNHLY and CDR2 FYNNEI. The CDR3 is 14 residues long. This CDR3 reads CASSVTGNNQPQHF. For the CDR3, the DNA is TGTGCCAGCAGTGTAACGGGAAATAATCAGCCCCAGCATTTT.

This clonotype was counted ten times or more. The CDR3 protein is CSARGFREGTDTQYF. The CDR3 DNA reads TGCAGTGCTAGAGGCTTTAGGGAGGGCACAGATACGCAGTATTTT. This chain joins TRBV20-1 and TRBJ2-3, with D perhaps TRBD2 (6 bases). V was cut by 1 base and J by 1 base, with 12 bases left in between. This CDR3 is built from 15 residues. The germline V gene has CDR1 DFQATT and CDR2 SNEGSKA (reference sequence).